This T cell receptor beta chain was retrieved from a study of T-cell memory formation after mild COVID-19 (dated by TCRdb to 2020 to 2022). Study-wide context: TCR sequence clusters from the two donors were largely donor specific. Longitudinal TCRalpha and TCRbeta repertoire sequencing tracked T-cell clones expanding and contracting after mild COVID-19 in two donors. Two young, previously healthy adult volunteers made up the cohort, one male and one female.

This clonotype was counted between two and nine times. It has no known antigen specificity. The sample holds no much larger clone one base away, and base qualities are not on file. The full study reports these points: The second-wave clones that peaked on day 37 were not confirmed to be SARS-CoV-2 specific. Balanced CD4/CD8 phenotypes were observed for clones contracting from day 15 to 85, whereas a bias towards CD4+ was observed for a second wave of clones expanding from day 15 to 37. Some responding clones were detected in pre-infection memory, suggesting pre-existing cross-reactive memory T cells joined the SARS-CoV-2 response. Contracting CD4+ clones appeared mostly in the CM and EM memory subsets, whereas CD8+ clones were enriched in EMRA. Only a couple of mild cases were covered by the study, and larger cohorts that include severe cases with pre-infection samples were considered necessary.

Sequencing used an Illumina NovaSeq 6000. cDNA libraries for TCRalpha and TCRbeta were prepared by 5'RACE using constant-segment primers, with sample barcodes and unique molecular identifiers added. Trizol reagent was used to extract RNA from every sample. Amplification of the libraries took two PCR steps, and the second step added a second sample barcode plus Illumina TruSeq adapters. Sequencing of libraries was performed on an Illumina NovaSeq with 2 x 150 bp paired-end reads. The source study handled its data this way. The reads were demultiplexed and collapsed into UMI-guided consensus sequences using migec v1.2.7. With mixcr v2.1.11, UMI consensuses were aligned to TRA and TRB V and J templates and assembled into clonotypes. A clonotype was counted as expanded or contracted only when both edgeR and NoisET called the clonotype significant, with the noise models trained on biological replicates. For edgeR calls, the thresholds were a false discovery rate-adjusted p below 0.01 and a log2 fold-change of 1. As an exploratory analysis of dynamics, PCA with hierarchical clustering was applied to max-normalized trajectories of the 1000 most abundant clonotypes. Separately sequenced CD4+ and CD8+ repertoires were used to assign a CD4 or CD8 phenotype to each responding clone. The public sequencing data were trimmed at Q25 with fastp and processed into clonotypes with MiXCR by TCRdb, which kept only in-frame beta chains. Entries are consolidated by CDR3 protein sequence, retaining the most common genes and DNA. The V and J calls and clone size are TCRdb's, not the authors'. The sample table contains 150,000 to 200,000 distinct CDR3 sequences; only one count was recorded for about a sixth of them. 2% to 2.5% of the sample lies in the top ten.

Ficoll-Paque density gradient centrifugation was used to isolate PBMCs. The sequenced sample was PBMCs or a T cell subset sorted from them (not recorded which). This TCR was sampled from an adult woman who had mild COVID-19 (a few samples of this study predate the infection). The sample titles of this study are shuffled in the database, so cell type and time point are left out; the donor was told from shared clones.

The DNA sequence is TGTGCCAGCAGCTTAGTTCGGGGGGCTTCTGGAAACACCATATATTTT. This sequence encodes CASSLVRGASGNTIYF. Here the chain combines TRBV7-2 and TRBJ1-3; the D gene is perhaps TRBD1, on 6 matching bases. Reading from cysteine to phenylalanine, the CDR3 counts 16 amino acids. Kept here is only the CDR3 DNA, which spans 48 bases and is read in frame from base 1. Taken from the germline V gene, the CDR1 and CDR2 loops are SGHTA and FQGNSA. V loses 1 base, J loses 1 base, and the germline ends lie 11 bases apart.